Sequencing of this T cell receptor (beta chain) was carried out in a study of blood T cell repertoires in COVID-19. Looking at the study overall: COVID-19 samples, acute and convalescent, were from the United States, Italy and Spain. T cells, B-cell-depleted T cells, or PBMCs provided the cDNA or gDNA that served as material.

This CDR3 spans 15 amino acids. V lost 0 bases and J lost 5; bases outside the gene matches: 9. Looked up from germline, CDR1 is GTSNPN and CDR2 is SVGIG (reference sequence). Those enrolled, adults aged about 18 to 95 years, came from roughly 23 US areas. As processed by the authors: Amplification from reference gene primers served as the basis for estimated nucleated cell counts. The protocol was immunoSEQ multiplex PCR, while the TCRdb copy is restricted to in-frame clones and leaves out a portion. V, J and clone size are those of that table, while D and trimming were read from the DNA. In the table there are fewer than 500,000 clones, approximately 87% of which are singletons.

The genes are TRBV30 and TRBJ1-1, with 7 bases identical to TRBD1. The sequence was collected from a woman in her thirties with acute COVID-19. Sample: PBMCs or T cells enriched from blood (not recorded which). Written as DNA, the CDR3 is TGTGCCTGGAGTGTACCCCTGAGGGGGCGGACTGAAGCTTTCTTT. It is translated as CAWSVPLRGRTEAFF.